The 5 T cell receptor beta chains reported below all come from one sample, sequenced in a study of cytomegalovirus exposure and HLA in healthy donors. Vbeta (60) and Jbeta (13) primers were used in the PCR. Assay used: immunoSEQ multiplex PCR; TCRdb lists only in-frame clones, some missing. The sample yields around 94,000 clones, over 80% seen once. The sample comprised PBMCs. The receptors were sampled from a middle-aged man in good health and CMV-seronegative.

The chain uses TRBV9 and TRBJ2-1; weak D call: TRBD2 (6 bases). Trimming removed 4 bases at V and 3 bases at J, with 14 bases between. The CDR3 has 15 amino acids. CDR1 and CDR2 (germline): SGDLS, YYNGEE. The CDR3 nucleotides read TGTGCCAGCAGCCAGGGACTTGCTATCTACAATGAGCAGTTCTTC. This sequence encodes CASSQGLAIYNEQFF.

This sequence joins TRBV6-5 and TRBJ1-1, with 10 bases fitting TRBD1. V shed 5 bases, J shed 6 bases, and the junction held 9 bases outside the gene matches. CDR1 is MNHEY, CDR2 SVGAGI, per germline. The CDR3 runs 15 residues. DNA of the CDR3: TGTGCCAGCAGTCCCACCGGGACAGGGGTGGCTGAAGCTTTCTTT. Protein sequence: CASSPTGTGVAEAFF.

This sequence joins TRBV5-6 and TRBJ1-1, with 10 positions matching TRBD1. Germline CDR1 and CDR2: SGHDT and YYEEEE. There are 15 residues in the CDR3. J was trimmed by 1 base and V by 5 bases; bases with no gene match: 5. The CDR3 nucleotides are TGTGCCAGCAGAGCTTGGGACAGGGGGAACACTGAAGCTTTCTTT. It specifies CASRAWDRGNTEAFF.

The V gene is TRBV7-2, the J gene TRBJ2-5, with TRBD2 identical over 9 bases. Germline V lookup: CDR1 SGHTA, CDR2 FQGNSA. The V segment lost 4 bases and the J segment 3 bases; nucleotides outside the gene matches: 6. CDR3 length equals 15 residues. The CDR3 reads CASSSRRGGEETQYF. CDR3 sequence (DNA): TGTGCCAGCAGCTCTCGGCGCGGGGGGGAAGAGACCCAGTACTTC.

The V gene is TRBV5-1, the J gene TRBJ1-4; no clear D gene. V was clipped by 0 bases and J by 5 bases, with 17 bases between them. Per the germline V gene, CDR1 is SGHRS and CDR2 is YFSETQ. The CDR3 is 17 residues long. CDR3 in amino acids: CASSLERTTRRNEKLFF. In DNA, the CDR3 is TGCGCCAGCAGCTTGGAGCGGACTACTCGAAGGAATGAAAAACTGTTTTTT.